This T cell receptor (beta chain) originates from a study of cytomegalovirus exposure and HLA in healthy donors. Points from the study as a whole: The study flagged 150 to 200 TCR beta chains as cytomegalovirus-associated. Rare TCR sequences predominated, though certain public TCRs were found in many donors. Specific recognition of CMV antigens was confirmed in vitro for a few chains (all CMV-associated).

As for this clone: Its antigen is unknown.

Donors were ostensibly healthy at sampling, although undocumented immune exposures were probable. Germline values: CDR1 WSHSY, CDR2 SAAADI. This CDR3 has 17 amino acids. J was trimmed by 0 bases and V by 0 bases; bases with no gene match: 7. The study ran its PCR with 60 Vbeta and 13 Jbeta primers. Using immunoSEQ multiplex PCR, the repertoire was profiled, and TCRdb retains in-frame clones only, with some absent. Among 150,000 to 180,000 clones, more than 60% were seen once, and the ten largest hold around 3.6%. V usage is TRBV10-2 and J usage is TRBJ2-7; 8 positions agree with TRBD1. The origin of this receptor is a woman between 40 and 50 years old in good health and CMV-seronegative. The sample was PBMCs. CDR3 DNA: TGCGCCAGCAGTGAGTCGGATCAGGGGGCGGGCTCCTACGAGCAGTACTTC. Protein sequence: CASSESDQGAGSYEQYF.